This TCR beta chain is drawn from a study of CD8+CD57+ T cells in acquired aplastic anemia (dated by TCRdb to between 2018 and 2020). For context, the study as a whole: On average, sorted CD4+ and CD8+ cells yielded around 3.5 ug of extracted DNA, with a range of roughly 0.17 to 30 ug. CD8+CD57+ expansion was defined as frequency above the mean frequency observed in healthy subjects. The research as a whole found: Between patients and healthy controls, no significant difference in CD8+ Simpson's diversity was found (P=0.060). Although 25 to 30 CD8+ CDR3 sequences were shared by patients and controls, these sequences appeared highly expressed in patients and within the immunodominant clones of patients.

CDR1 SNHLY and CDR2 FYNNEI were looked up in the germline V gene. The CDR3 numbers 14 residues from cysteine through phenylalanine. The CDR3 DNA has 42 bases and is translated from base 1. Trimming removed 3 bases from V and 5 bases from J, leaving 8 bases between the germline ends. This clonotype was counted at least ten times. The antigen it recognizes is unknown. No much larger clone exists at a distance of one base, and base qualities are not known. Expansion of CD8+CD57+ cells had been shown by flow cytometry in the patients chosen for sequencing. Severe acquired aplastic anemia was diagnosed in all patients according to International Study of Aplastic Anemia and Agranulocytosis and Camitta criteria. No patient had received any therapy when blood was sampled. The study deep-sequenced TCR repertoires of sorted CD4+ and CD8+ blood T cells from severe aplastic anemia patients and healthy subjects. In the USA, patient enrollment took place under clinicaltrials.gov protocols 00001620, 01623167, 00001397, 00071045, 00081523 and 00961064. Ficoll-Paque density gradient centrifugation was used to isolate peripheral blood mononuclear cells. Before DNA extraction, CD4+ and CD8+ T cells were sorted by FACS or by magnetic beads.

Genomic DNA was used as template for profiling of TCR beta VDJ combinations and CDR3 sequences. An Illumina HiSeq 2000 was the platform used for TCR repertoire sequencing. As for the original processing: Repertoire assessment relied on Simpson's diversity index, CDR3 size and DJ length profiles, and TRBV/TRBJ rearrangement plots. Whichever DNA sequence was most abundant in the deep sequencing data was defined as the immunodominant clone. CDR3 amino acid sequences were screened for sharing across subjects and compared with published repertoires and the VDJdb database. TCRdb passed the public sequencing reads through fastp at Q25 and MiXCR, retaining productive beta sequences. A single entry per CDR3 protein holds the most common genes and DNA from its merged rows. The V and J calls, along with clone size, are taken from TCRdb and not from the paper's own processing. The sample table lists around 430,000 distinct CDR3 sequences, around 30% of them with a count of one. The ten largest clones represent less than 1% of the sample.

The sequence joins TRBV2 to TRBJ1-6; the D segment cannot be called with confidence. Sequenced: sorted CD4+, CD8+, or CD8+CD57+ T cells (not recorded which) from PBMCs. This clonotype originated in a human donor with aplastic anemia. The CDR3 region: CASSDSVHNSPLHF. The nucleotides are TGTGCCAGCAGTGACTCAGTCCATAATTCACCCCTCCACTTT.